Below, one T cell receptor beta chain is given with its context. The source of the sample is a study of blood T cell repertoires in COVID-19. Across the study: There were acute and convalescent COVID-19 samples, and they came from the United States, Italy and Spain. Sources were T cells, B-cell-depleted T cells, or PBMCs; the material itself was cDNA or gDNA.

Per the study methods: For nucleated cells, counts were estimated from reference gene primer amplification. Method: immunoSEQ multiplex PCR; TCRdb's copy keeps in-frame clones and lacks some. The D gene and trimming were derived from the DNA, and the V and J assignments and clone size from that table. This sample has around 86,000 clones; 83% occur once, and the top ten carry roughly 29%. CDR1 MDHEN and CDR2 SYDVKM come from the germline V gene. CDR3 length: 12 amino acids. Trimming stripped 6 bases from V and 6 bases from J, with 12 bases between. The receptor was derived from a woman at least 80 years old with acute or convalescent COVID-19. The chain is built from TRBV28 and TRBJ2-7, with D unclear. The specimen sequenced was peripheral blood. CDR3 in amino acids: CASSRDVGEQYF. The DNA for the CDR3 is TGTGCCAGCAGCCGCGATGTCGGCGAGCAGTACTTC.